These 8 T cell receptor beta chains originate from one sample sequenced in a study of response to subunit inactivated influenza vaccine. Each CDR3 protein is one row after TCRdb ran MiXCR on the RT-PCR reads. The sample lists roughly 620,000 distinct CDR3 sequences, over 9% occurring once. In addition, the sample was reused for a study of T cells expressing NK-cell markers. That paper notes: 5'RACE template switching built TCR beta cDNA with unique molecular identifiers.

The sample here was PBMCs from blood, taken on the day of vaccination. Receptors were obtained from a man in his fifties who received an inactivated influenza vaccine.

This clonotype was counted between two and nine times. This chain uses TRBV6-2 or TRBV6-3 with TRBJ2-2; TRBD2 agrees at 9 bases. This CDR3 has 18 amino acids. Germline loops: CDR1 MNHEY, CDR2 SVGEGT. With 2 bases clipped from V and 5 bases from J, the junction kept 12 bases outside the gene matches. In nucleotides, the CDR3 is TGTGCCAGCAGTTACCCTCTGGGTAGCGGGAGCGGTACCGGGGAGCTGTTTTTT. Its translation is CASSYPLGSGSGTGELFF.

This chain links TRBV7-8 with TRBJ2-1, with D unclear. The CDR3 extends over 14 amino acids. Germline V gene lookup returns CDR1 SGHVS and CDR2 FQNEAQ. V lost 5 bases, J lost 7 bases, and 15 bases lay in between. The DNA for the CDR3 is TGTGCCAGCAGCCCCGGCACAGTCTTTAATGAGCAGTTCTTC. This gives the protein CASSPGTVFNEQFF.

This clonotype appeared many times. This sequence joins TRBV18 and TRBJ2-1, with 11 bases aligning to TRBD2. V lost 3 bases to trimming and J lost 5 bases; unmatched junction nucleotides: 3. Germline V gene data show CDR1 as KGHSH and CDR2 as LQKENI. The CDR3 is 15 amino acids. The CDR3 region has the DNA TGTGCCAGCTCACCGACTAGCGGGGTCAACAATGAGCAGTTCTTC. Its translation is CASSPTSGVNNEQFF. Supplemented by reference TRBV18 and TRBJ2-1, the full variable domain reads NAGVMQNPRHLVRRRGQEARLRCSPMKGHSHVYWYRQLPEEGLKFMVYLQKENIIDESGMPKERFSAEFPKEGPSILRIQQVVRGDSAAYFCASSPTSGVNNEQFFGPGTRLTVL.

This clonotype was counted only a few times. The chain is built from TRBV20-1 and TRBJ1-1; TRBD1 is a possible D gene (6 bases). Germline lookup yields CDR1 DFQATT and CDR2 SNEGSKA (reference sequence). V was shortened by 5 bases and J by 1 base, with 14 bases between the two germline ends. CDR3 length equals 14 residues. CDR3 region: CSAQLGHPNTEAFF. The CDR3 nucleotides read TGCAGTGCTCAATTGGGACACCCGAACACTGAAGCTTTCTTT.

This clonotype was seen a handful of times. The chain has TRBV20-1 and TRBJ2-1, with a weak D call TRBD2 (6 bases). CDR1 and CDR2 (germline): DFQATT, SNEGSKA (reference sequence). CDR3 length: 13 amino acids. Trimming left V 6 bases short and J 5 bases short, with 14 bases between. CDR3 region: CSAGGRTHNEQFF. Here the CDR3 DNA reads TGCAGTGCGGGTGGGAGGACTCACAATGAGCAGTTCTTC.

This clonotype was observed a few times. V usage is TRBV5-1 and J usage is TRBJ2-2; 9 bases are shared with TRBD1. This CDR3 spans 16 amino acids. CDR1 is SGHRS, CDR2 YFSETQ, per germline. V gave up 4 bases and J gave up 4 bases; unmatched junction bases: 8. Here the CDR3 DNA reads TGCGCCAGCAGCACCCGACAGGGGGTAACCACCGGGGAGCTGTTTTTT. This encodes CASSTRQGVTTGELFF.

This clonotype occurred a few times. Germline is not matched at one junction end, which may reflect a read error. This chain joins TRBV25-1 and TRBJ2-1; 7 bases fit TRBD1. This CDR3 comprises 15 residues. The germline V gene encodes CDR1 MGHDK and CDR2 SYGVNS. The CDR3 loop is CASSGTGTAYNGQFF. DNA for the CDR3: TGTGCCAGCAGTGGCACCGGGACAGCCTACAATGGGCAGTTCTTC. Together with reference TRBV25-1 and TRBJ2-1, the CDR3 gives the full variable domain: EADIYQTPRYLVIGTGKKITLECSQTMGHDKMYWYQQDPGMELHLIHYSYGVNSTEKGDLSSESTVSRIRTEHFPLTLESARPSHTSQYLCASSGTGTAYNGQFFGPGTRLTVL.

The chain couples TRBV7-9 to TRBJ2-3, with 9 bases that match TRBD1. J gave up 1 base and V 1 base, and 3 bases lay outside the gene matches. CDR1 is SEHNR and CDR2 is FQNEAQ in the germline V gene (reference sequence). This CDR3 is built from 16 residues. CDR3 nucleotide sequence: TGTGCCAGCAGCTTAGGGACAGGGGCCGGCACAGATACGCAGTATTTT. Protein sequence: CASSLGTGAGTDTQYF.